A selection of T cell receptor beta chains follows, all from one sample in a study of response to subunit inactivated influenza vaccine. TCRdb re-analysed the RT-PCR reads in MiXCR, keeping a single row per CDR3 protein. The sample records about 180,000 distinct CDR3 sequences, approximately 9.2% being singletons. Material: non-naive T cells sorted from PBMCs, obtained on the day of vaccination. The receptors stem from a man aged 50 or older who received an inactivated influenza vaccine. Both conserved end residues are part of each CDR3. D genes are given only for firm matches. Only some rows state a clone size, as once, few, many or a class for expanded clones.

CDR3 length,J gene,D gene,V gene,clone size,CDR3 DNA,CDR3 protein
13,TRBJ1-1,-,TRBV15,-,TGTGCCACCAGCAGAACCGGGTACACTGAAGCTTTCTTT,CATSRTGYTEAFF
14,TRBJ1-4,-,TRBV7-9,few,TGTGCCAGCAGCTTGGACAGTCGTAATGAAAAACTGTTTTTT,CASSLDSRNEKLFF
13,TRBJ2-1,-,TRBV7-9,many,TGTGCCAGCAGCTTCCCGGCGCGGAATGAGCAGTTCTTC,CASSFPARNEQFF
11,TRBJ1-5,TRBD1,TRBV28,many,TGTGCCAGCAGTCTCCGGGACAGGGAGCATTTT,CASSLRDREHF
13,TRBJ1-5,-,TRBV12-3/TRBV12-4,few,TGTGCCAGCAGTTTCTCAGACAATCAGCCCCAGCATTTT,CASSFSDNQPQHF
12,TRBJ2-1,-,TRBV29-1,few,TGCAGCGTTGACAGGGTCAACAATGAGCAGTTCTTC,CSVDRVNNEQFF
14,TRBJ2-3,TRBD2,TRBV6-1,many,TGTGCCAGCAACCCCGGACTAGGCACAGATACGCAGTATTTT,CASNPGLGTDTQYF
16,TRBJ1-1,TRBD1,TRBV6-1,few,TGTGCCAGCACCCCGGGGACAGGGCAGGGAGGCACTGAAGATTTCTTT,CASTPGTGQGGTEDFF
12,TRBJ2-1,-,TRBV4-2,few,TGTGCCAGCAGCCAGGCAGGCGGTGAGCAGTTCTTC,CASSQAGGEQFF
16,TRBJ2-1,TRBD1,TRBV27,many,TGTGCCAGCAGTTTAAGGGGGCACCTTGCCTACAATGAGCAGTTCTTC,CASSLRGHLAYNEQFF
16,TRBJ1-6,-,TRBV20-1,-,TGCAGTGCTAGAGGGAACGAGGAGCTCTATAATTCACCCCTCCACTTT,CSARGNEELYNSPLHF
14,TRBJ1-1,-,TRBV7-2,few,TGTGCCAGCAGCCCGGATTACGTCCGCCCTGAAGCTTTCTTT,CASSPDYVRPEAFF
13,TRBJ1-1,-,TRBV29-1,few,TGCAGCGTTCGCCGGGATCCTAACACTGAAGCTTTCTTT,CSVRRDPNTEAFF
14,TRBJ2-3,-,TRBV24-1,few,TGTGCCACCAGTGATTGGGCAGCCACAGATACGCAGTATTTT,CATSDWAATDTQYF
13,TRBJ2-6,-,TRBV11-3,few,TGTGCCAGCAGCGTAAATGGGGCCAACGTCCTGACTTTC,CASSVNGANVLTF
14,TRBJ1-2,-,TRBV12-3/TRBV12-4,few,TGTGCCAGCAGTTACAGGGCCTCTAACTATGGCTACACCTTC,CASSYRASNYGYTF
18,TRBJ2-3,TRBD2,TRBV12-3/TRBV12-4,many,TGTGCCAGCAGTTTGGTGTCCCCCTTAGCGGGATGGGCAGATACGCAGTATTTT,CASSLVSPLAGWADTQYF
14,TRBJ1-1,-,TRBV7-2,many,TGTGCCAGCAGCTTAGGGGGGACGAAGGGAGAAGCTTTCTTT,CASSLGGTKGEAFF
22,TRBJ2-7,-,TRBV6-2/TRBV6-3,-,TGTGCCAGCAGTTACCAGGGCGGGGGTATAGGGGGCAAGCGGGGGAAACTCTACGAGCAGTACTTC,CASSYQGGGIGGKRGKLYEQYF
14,TRBJ2-1,-,TRBV3-1,few,TGTGCCAGCAGCCAAACGTCAGGGGCCAATGAGCAGTTCTTC,CASSQTSGANEQFF
15,TRBJ1-1,TRBD1,TRBV3-1,many,TGTGCCAGCAGCCGTACAGGGGCTGTAGGTACTGAAGCTTTCTTT,CASSRTGAVGTEAFF
15,TRBJ2-1,TRBD2,TRBV6-2/TRBV6-3,few,TGTGCCAGCAGTCAGGGACTAGCGGGAGTAAGTGAGCAGTTCTTC,CASSQGLAGVSEQFF
16,TRBJ2-2,-,TRBV11-2,-,TGTGCCAGCAGCGAATGGACTGGTCCGAACACCGGGGAGCTGTTTTTT,CASSEWTGPNTGELFF
16,TRBJ2-3,-,TRBV15,-,TGTGCCACCAGCAGAGAGTATGGGAGCTCGACAGATACGCAGTATTTT,CATSREYGSSTDTQYF
16,TRBJ2-7,TRBD2,TRBV10-3,few,TGTGCCATCAGTGCCCCGGGACTAGCGGGAGTGGAGGAGCAGTACTTC,CAISAPGLAGVEEQYF
13,TRBJ2-5,TRBD2,TRBV30,-,TGTGCCTGGACTAGCGGGTACCAAGAGACCCAGTACTTC,CAWTSGYQETQYF
12,TRBJ1-2,-,TRBV28,few,TGTGCCAGCGGCTATTCTAACTATGGCTACACCTTC,CASGYSNYGYTF
14,TRBJ1-2,TRBD1,TRBV20-1,-,TGCAGTGCTAGCCAAGAGACAGGGGGCCTTGGCTACACCTTC,CSASQETGGLGYTF
14,TRBJ2-7,TRBD2,TRBV9,many,TGTGCCAGCAGCGCCGGGACTAGCGGTTACGAGCAGTACTTC,CASSAGTSGYEQYF
13,TRBJ2-5,-,TRBV7-9,few,TGTGCCAGCAGCTTAGTTGCGGAGGGGACCCAGTACTTC,CASSLVAEGTQYF
12,TRBJ2-2,-,TRBV4-2,few,TGTGCCAGCAGCCAAGAAACCGGGGAGCTGTTTTTT,CASSQETGELFF
12,TRBJ2-7,TRBD1,TRBV2,few,TGTGCCAGCAGTCAACAGGGGGTCGAGCAGTACTTC,CASSQQGVEQYF
14,TRBJ1-5,-,TRBV5-6,few,TGTGCCAGCAGTGAGGGACCCAGCAATCAGCCCCAGCATTTT,CASSEGPSNQPQHF
16,TRBJ2-1,TRBD1,TRBV20-1,-,TGCAGTGCTAGAGATCCCCCCGGGACAGGGATTAATGACCAGTTCTTC,CSARDPPGTGINDQFF
15,TRBJ2-3,TRBD2,TRBV24-1,few,TGTGCCACCAGTGAGAGCGGGAGGGGGACAGATACGCAGTATTTT,CATSESGRGTDTQYF
14,TRBJ2-3,TRBD2,TRBV5-6,many,TGTGCCAGCAGCTACGGGGGGGGCACAGATACGCAGTATTTT,CASSYGGGTDTQYF
12,TRBJ1-1,-,TRBV5-1,few,TGCGCCAGCAGCTTGGAGGGTGAAGGAGCTTTCTTT,CASSLEGEGAFF
16,TRBJ1-6,-,TRBV4-3,many,TGCGCCAGCAGCCAAGATTCCGGGGGGCGCGGATCACCCCTCCACTTT,CASSQDSGGRGSPLHF
14,TRBJ1-4,-,TRBV5-1,many,TGCGCCAGCAGCCGGGACGGGCTAAATGAAAAACTGTTTTTT,CASSRDGLNEKLFF
13,TRBJ2-1,-,TRBV6-6,-,TGTGCCAGTGGGGCGGGGCCTCGAAATGAGCAGTTCTTC,CASGAGPRNEQFF
15,TRBJ1-6,-,TRBV7-6,-,TGTGCCAGCAGCTTAAGGACAGATTCTAATTCACCCCTCCACTTT,CASSLRTDSNSPLHF
13,TRBJ2-5,-,TRBV18,many,TGTGCCAGCTCTCACATTCCCTCAGAGACCCAGTACTTC,CASSHIPSETQYF
15,TRBJ1-5,-,TRBV10-3,few,TGTGCCATCAGTGAGTCAGCGGGATTCAATCAGCCCCAGCATTTT,CAISESAGFNQPQHF
11,TRBJ2-1,-,TRBV12-3/TRBV12-4,few,TGTGCCAGCGAGGCGGGCGATGAGCAGTTCTTC,CASEAGDEQFF
14,TRBJ2-2,TRBD1,TRBV6-2/TRBV6-3,-,TGTGCCAGCAGCGGGACAGGGTGGACCGGGGAGCTGTTTTTT,CASSGTGWTGELFF